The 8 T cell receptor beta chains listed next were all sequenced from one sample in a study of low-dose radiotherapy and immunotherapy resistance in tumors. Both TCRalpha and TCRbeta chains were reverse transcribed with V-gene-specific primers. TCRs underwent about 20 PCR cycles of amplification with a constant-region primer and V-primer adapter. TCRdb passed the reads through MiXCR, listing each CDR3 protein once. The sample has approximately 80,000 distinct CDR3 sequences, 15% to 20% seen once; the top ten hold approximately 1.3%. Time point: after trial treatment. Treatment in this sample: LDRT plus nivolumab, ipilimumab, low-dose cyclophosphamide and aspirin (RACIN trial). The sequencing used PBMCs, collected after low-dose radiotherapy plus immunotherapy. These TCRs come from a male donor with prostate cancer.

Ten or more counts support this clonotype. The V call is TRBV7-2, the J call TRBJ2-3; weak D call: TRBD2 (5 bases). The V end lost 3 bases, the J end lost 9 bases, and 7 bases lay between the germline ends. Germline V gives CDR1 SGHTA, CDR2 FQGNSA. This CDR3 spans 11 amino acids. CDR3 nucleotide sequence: TGTGCCAGCAGCTTCGGAGGAACGCAGTATTTT. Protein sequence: CASSFGGTQYF.

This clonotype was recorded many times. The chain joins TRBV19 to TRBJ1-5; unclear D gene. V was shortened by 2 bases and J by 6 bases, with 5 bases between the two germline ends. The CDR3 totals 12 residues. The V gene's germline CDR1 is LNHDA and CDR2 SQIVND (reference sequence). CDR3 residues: CASSIWPQPQHF. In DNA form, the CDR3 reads TGTGCCAGTAGTATATGGCCTCAGCCCCAGCATTTT.

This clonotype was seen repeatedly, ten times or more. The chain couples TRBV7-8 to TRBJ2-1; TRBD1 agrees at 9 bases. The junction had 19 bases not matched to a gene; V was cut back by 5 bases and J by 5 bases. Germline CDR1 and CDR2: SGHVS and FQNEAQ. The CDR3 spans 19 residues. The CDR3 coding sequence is TGTGCCAGCAGCAAATCACCGGACAGGGGCCTCCTCGGCCACAATGAGCAGTTCTTC. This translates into CASSKSPDRGLLGHNEQFF.

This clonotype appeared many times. The CDR3 reads CSLTLGGRGDTQYF. The DNA for the CDR3 is TGCAGCCTCACACTCGGAGGGAGAGGAGATACGCAGTATTTT. The chain links TRBV29-1 to TRBJ2-3; possible D gene TRBD2, 6 bases. Germline loops: CDR1 SQVTM, CDR2 ANQGSEA. V lost 8 bases and J 5 bases, leaving 20 bases between the germline ends. The CDR3 contains 14 residues.

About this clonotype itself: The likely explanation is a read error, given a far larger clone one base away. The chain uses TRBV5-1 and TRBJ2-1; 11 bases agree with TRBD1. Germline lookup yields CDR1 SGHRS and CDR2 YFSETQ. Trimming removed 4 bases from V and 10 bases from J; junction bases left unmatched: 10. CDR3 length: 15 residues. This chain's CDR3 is CASSTGTGGPYEQFF. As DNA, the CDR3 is TGCGCCAGCAGCACTGGGACAGGGGGTCCCTACGAGCAGTTCTTC.

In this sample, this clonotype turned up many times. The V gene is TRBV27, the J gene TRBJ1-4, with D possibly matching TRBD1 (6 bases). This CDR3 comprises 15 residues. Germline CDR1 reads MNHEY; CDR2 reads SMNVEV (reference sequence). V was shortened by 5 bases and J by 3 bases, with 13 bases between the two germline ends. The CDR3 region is CASSPLNRANEKLFF. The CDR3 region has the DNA TGTGCCAGCAGTCCCTTGAACAGGGCTAATGAAAAACTGTTTTTT.

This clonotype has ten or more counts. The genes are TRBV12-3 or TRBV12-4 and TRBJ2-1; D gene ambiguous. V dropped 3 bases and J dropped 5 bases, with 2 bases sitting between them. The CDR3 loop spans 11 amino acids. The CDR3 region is CASSFNNEQFF. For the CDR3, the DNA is TGTGCCAGCAGTTTCAACAATGAGCAGTTCTTC.

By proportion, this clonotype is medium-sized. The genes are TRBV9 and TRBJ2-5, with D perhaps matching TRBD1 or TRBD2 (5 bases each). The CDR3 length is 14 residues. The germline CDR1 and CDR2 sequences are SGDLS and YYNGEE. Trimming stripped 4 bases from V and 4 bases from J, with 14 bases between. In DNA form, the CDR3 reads TGTGCCAGCAGCCCGGGGCAGGATGTAGAGACCCAGTACTTC. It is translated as CASSPGQDVETQYF.